This T cell receptor (beta chain) was profiled in a study of graft-versus-host responses after intestinal transplantation. On the study more broadly: Following induction with anti-thymocyte globulin, all recipients were given tacrolimus and steroids for 2 to 4 years.

General observations from the study: Allografts from individuals with graft-donor T cell macrochimerism displayed high graft-versus-host to host-versus-graft clonal ratios. GvH clones surfaced in recipient marrow, some emerging earlier in ileum or blood.

The CDR3 loop spans 11 amino acids. Per germline, CDR1 GTSNPN and CDR2 SVGIG (reference sequence). V was clipped by 6 bases and J by 1 base, with 6 bases between them. The data were produced by immunoSEQ multiplex PCR, yet TCRdb's version contains in-frame clones alone and is incomplete. This sample carries about 96,000 clones, about 94% of them seen once, and the ten largest clones take more than 0.15%. In this sample, this clone turned up once. Its antigen is undetermined. V is TRBV30 and J is TRBJ1-1; D unclear. The specimen was unstimulated CD4+ T cells sorted from spleen or lymph node cells, collected before intestinal transplant. This TCR was sampled from a human donor who received an intestinal transplant. The CDR3 DNA reads TGTGCCTGCGACACGAACACTGAAGCTTTCTTT. Its translation: CACDTNTEAFF.